The present T cell receptor beta chain was sequenced within a study of blood T cell repertoires in COVID-19. Study information: Samples came from the United States, Italy and Spain, spanning acute and convalescent COVID-19.

One Seattle source followed patients from active infection through their disease course. Original methodology: The assay estimated nucleated cells by amplifying reference gene primers. Clones were sequenced by immunoSEQ multiplex PCR, and TCRdb holds only the in-frame ones, with some missing. The V and J calls and the clone size are those of that table, but D and trimming were determined from the DNA. The sample has 100,000 to 150,000 clones; around 85% are singletons. Between the trimmed V and J ends, which lost 1 base and 5 bases, there was a span of 15 bases. The length of the CDR3 is 15 residues. From germline, CDR1 is MGHRA and CDR2 YSYEKL.

The receptor's source is a man aged 25-45 years with COVID-19, enrolled during active disease. This chain links TRBV4-1 with TRBJ2-7; weak D call: TRBD2 (6 bases). The sequencing sample was made of peripheral blood. The CDR3 sequence: CASSQAGGGWNEQYF. CDR3 coding DNA: TGCGCCAGCAGCCAAGCCGGAGGAGGGTGGAACGAGCAGTACTTC.